This T cell receptor (beta chain) is drawn from a study of shared clonotypes between healthy human individuals. The repertoire was sequenced with immunoSEQ multiplex PCR; TCRdb's copy has only in-frame clones and lacks some. Of roughly 1,100,000 clones in the sample, 70% to 80% were seen once. CDR1 is MNHNS and CDR2 is SASEGT in the germline V gene. The CDR3 is 14 residues long. With 2 bases removed from V and 4 bases from J, the gap between germline ends came to 11 bases. The chain employs TRBV6-1 and TRBJ2-5, with D possibly TRBD2 on 5 matching bases. The receptor was derived from a man between 18 and 35 years old in good health. Sequencing was done on a sample of memory CD4+ T cells sorted from blood. Subset meaning: CD45RA-negative fraction. The CDR3 region is CASSEQSAGETQYF. DNA for the CDR3: TGTGCCAGCAGTGAACAGAGCGCGGGAGAGACCCAGTACTTC.